This is a list of T cell receptor beta chains from one sample in a study of TIL therapy for anti-PD-1-resistant metastatic lung cancer. The assay was immunoSEQ multiplex PCR, and TCRdb's table has in-frame clones only and misses some. The table shows 95,000 or so clones, with roughly 65% occurring only once. The specimen comprised tumor tissue, sampled at baseline. Source of these receptors: a person aged 25 to 85 with non-small cell lung cancer. Both conserved end residues are part of each CDR3. Each record gives: D gene, clone size, J gene, V gene, CDR3 protein, CDR3 DNA. A D gene is named only where the DNA matches it firmly. Size is omitted from some rows. Given values are once, few, many or a class for expanded clones.

>.|.|TRBJ2-1|TRBV27
CASSLTSYHSYNEQFF
TGTGCCAGCAGTTTAACTAGTTACCACTCCTACAATGAGCAGTTCTTC
>.|once|TRBJ1-4|TRBV4-1
CASSHIGIEEKLFF
TGCGCCAGCAGTCACATCGGTATAGAGGAAAAACTGTTTTTT
>TRBD2|once|TRBJ2-6|TRBV19
CASSRRASGGGANVLTF
TGTGCCAGTAGTCGGCGGGCTTCGGGGGGTGGGGCCAACGTCCTGACTTTC
>.|.|TRBJ1-6|TRBV30
CAWGSYNSPLHF
TGTGCCTGGGGTTCCTATAATTCACCCCTCCACTTT
>TRBD2|.|TRBJ2-7|TRBV6-6
CASSLRWKAGVGEQYF
TGTGCCAGCAGTCTACGTTGGAAAGCGGGAGTGGGGGAGCAGTACTTC
>.|once|TRBJ2-2|TRBV2
CASSDRSGGKIGELFF
TGTGCCAGCAGTGATAGGTCGGGCGGGAAGATCGGGGAGCTGTTTTTT
>TRBD1|.|TRBJ2-7|TRBV9
CASSYRTGLSYEQYF
TGTGCCAGCAGCTACCGGACAGGTCTCTCCTACGAGCAGTACTTC
>TRBD1|.|TRBJ2-7|TRBV6-6
CASSSLGQGTNEQYF
TGTGCCAGCAGTTCGTTGGGACAGGGTACGAACGAGCAGTACTTC
>.|.|TRBJ2-7|TRBV3-1/TRBV3-2
CASSPLSGGPYEQYF
TGTGCCAGCAGCCCTCTAAGTGGGGGGCCCTACGAGCAGTACTTC
>.|.|TRBJ2-6|TRBV9
CASSVGVGGQRSSGANVLTF
TGTGCCAGCAGCGTAGGCGTTGGGGGGCAGCGGTCTTCAGGGGCCAACGTCCTGACTTTC
>.|.|TRBJ1-4|TRBV7-3
CASSLTGKRDEKLFF
TGTGCCAGCAGCCTCACCGGGAAAAGAGACGAAAAACTGTTTTTT
>TRBD1|.|TRBJ1-4|TRBV18
CASSSGTGNEKLFF
TGTGCCAGCTCATCCGGGACAGGAAATGAAAAACTGTTTTTT
>.|few|TRBJ1-5|TRBV18
CASSPGRGIQPQHF
TGTGCCAGCTCACCGGGGAGGGGGATTCAGCCCCAGCATTTT
>.|.|TRBJ1-6|TRBV6-5
CASSYRAASYNSPLHF
TGTGCCAGCAGTTATCGGGCAGCCTCCTATAATTCACCCCTCCACTTT
>.|once|TRBJ2-1|TRBV20-1
CSARSREQFF
TGCAGTGCTAGGTCTCGGGAGCAGTTCTTC
>TRBD1|.|TRBJ2-7|TRBV11-2
CASSPRLGQGYEQYF
TGTGCCAGCAGCCCAAGACTCGGACAGGGGTACGAGCAGTACTTC
>.|.|TRBJ2-3|TRBV11-2
CASSLDEGGRGDTQYF
TGTGCCAGCAGCTTAGATGAGGGGGGCCGGGGGGATACGCAGTATTTT
>.|once|TRBJ2-7|TRBV6-6
CASSPNPRAGSTYEQYF
TGTGCCAGCAGTCCCAACCCACGAGCAGGGTCAACCTACGAGCAGTACTTC
>.|.|TRBJ2-3|TRBV19
CASRPRGPDTQYF
TGTGCCAGTAGGCCCCGGGGGCCAGATACGCAGTATTTT
>TRBD2|.|TRBJ2-5|TRBV29-1
CSHGTSLWETQYF
TGCAGCCACGGGACTAGCTTATGGGAGACCCAGTACTTC